The 32 T cell receptor beta chains in this list originate from one sample, sequenced in a study of T cells expressing NK-cell markers. Reprocessing the 5' RACE reads, TCRdb reports a single entry for every CDR3 protein and omits DNA. This sample's table reports about half a million distinct CDR3 sequences. What was sequenced was blood T cells: a sorted CD56 or NKG2C T cell subset, CD4+ or CD8+ T cells, or bulk PBMC T cells (not recorded which). The receptors were sampled from a woman between 45 and 65 years old in good health.

The V and J genes are TRBV12-3 or TRBV12-4 and TRBJ2-1; the D call from TCRdb, TRBD2, cannot be confirmed without DNA. The length of the CDR3 is 16 residues. CDR3: CASSPGGPSSYNEQFF.

The CDR3: CATRTSGSDTDTQYF. The rearrangement uses TRBV5-1 and TRBJ2-3; TCRdb's D gene call, TRBD2, goes unchecked for lack of DNA. Germline CDR1 SGHRS, CDR2 YFSETQ. This CDR3 is 15 amino acids long.

The CDR3 spells CASSRTGANYGYTF. The V call is TRBV6-5, the J call TRBJ1-2; no DNA is available, so the TRBD1 call from TCRdb remains unchecked. There are 14 residues in the CDR3. Germline CDR1 and CDR2: MNHEY and SVGAGI.

The V and J genes are TRBV18 and TRBJ1-1. The CDR3 has 14 residues. CDR1 KGHSH and CDR2 LQKENI come from the germline V gene. The CDR3 spells CASSPRKGMTEAFF.

The chain couples TRBV5-1 to TRBJ2-1. The CDR3 is 13 amino acids. Germline V CDR1 and CDR2: SGHRS, YFSETQ. CDR3 protein: CASSLDSGGEQFF. The whole variable domain, filled in from reference TRBV5-1 and TRBJ2-1, reads KAGVTQTPRYLIKTRGQQVTLSCSPISGHRSVSWYQQTPGQGLQFLFEYFSETQRNKGNFPGRFSGRQFSNSRSEMNVSTLELGDSALYLCASSLDSGGEQFFGPGTRLTVL.

The gene calls are TRBV10-3 and TRBJ1-1. Germline CDR1 and CDR2: ENHRY and SYGVKD. This CDR3 spans 15 amino acids. CDR3: CAISEAGPSNTEAFF.

V usage is TRBV12-3 or TRBV12-4 and J usage is TRBJ2-1. The CDR3 is 15 residues long. The CDR3 loop is CASIKQGASYNEQFF.

The chain carries TRBV3-1 and TRBJ2-5; TCRdb reports TRBD1, a call that lacks DNA to check it against. The germline gives CDR1 LGHDT, CDR2 YNNKEL (reference sequence). The CDR3 sequence is 15 residues long. The CDR3 reads CASSQVRTGAKTQYF.

The chain links TRBV18 to TRBJ2-1; as DNA is missing, the TRBD2 call by TCRdb cannot be tested. CDR1 and CDR2 (germline): KGHSH, LQKENI. This CDR3 spans 16 amino acids. CDR3 region: CASSPRREGHHNEQFF.

The genes are TRBV7-9 and TRBJ2-5. Per germline, CDR1 SEHNR and CDR2 FQNEAQ (reference sequence). This CDR3 is built from 17 residues. The CDR3 is CASSLGRLPELQETQYF.

The CDR3 here is CASSQDGAGRDEKLFF. The V and J genes are TRBV4-1 and TRBJ1-4; the D call from TCRdb, TRBD1, cannot be confirmed without DNA. CDR1 and CDR2 from the germline V gene are MGHRA and YSYEKL. The CDR3 sequence is 16 residues long.

This chain's CDR3 is CASARIEGGSGEQFF. The rearrangement uses TRBV12-5 and TRBJ2-1; TCRdb lists TRBD1, though no DNA is available to test this call. CDR3 length equals 15 residues. Germline values: CDR1 LGHNT, CDR2 FRNRAP.

V and J are TRBV7-8 and TRBJ2-5; the TRBD1 assignment by TCRdb is unverifiable without DNA. The CDR3 loop spans 14 amino acids. CDR1 is SGHVS, CDR2 FQNEAQ, per germline. The CDR3: CASSLGDRKETQYF. Full variable domain (missing parts from reference TRBV7-8 and TRBJ2-5): GAGVSQSPRYKVAKRGQDVALRCDPISGHVSLFWYQQALGQGPEFLTYFQNEAQLDKSGLPSDRFFAERPEGSVSTLKIQRTQQEDSAVYLCASSLGDRKETQYFGPGTRLLVL.

The J gene is TRBJ1-2, the V gene TRBV20-1. CDR1 and CDR2 (germline): DFQATT, SNEGSKA (reference sequence). CDR3 length: 15 residues. The chain's CDR3 is CSASRPQTDNYGYTF.

This rearrangement joins TRBV7-8 to TRBJ2-3. Germline V gene lookup returns CDR1 SGHVS and CDR2 FQNEAQ. The CDR3 has 16 amino acids. CDR3 residues: CASSLGRRANTDTQYF.

The chain carries TRBV5-1 and TRBJ2-3; TCRdb's D gene call, TRBD2, goes unchecked for lack of DNA. Germline V gene sequence: CDR1 SGHRS, CDR2 YFSETQ. This CDR3 region has 15 residues. CDR3 sequence: CASSFEGGHTDTQYF.

The J gene is TRBJ1-4, the V gene TRBV6-5. The CDR3 covers 15 residues. From germline, CDR1 is MNHEY and CDR2 SVGAGI. This chain's CDR3 is CASSYRDRENEKLFF.

The chain couples TRBV27 to TRBJ2-3; the TCRdb call, TRBD1, lacks DNA for checking. The CDR3 runs 13 residues. Germline values: CDR1 MNHEY, CDR2 SMNVEV (reference sequence). CDR3 region: CASSRNGERTQYF.

V gene TRBV10-3 combines with J gene TRBJ2-6; TCRdb gives TRBD2 as the D gene, but with no DNA this cannot be confirmed. Per germline, CDR1 ENHRY and CDR2 SYGVKD. This CDR3 has 13 residues. The CDR3 spells CASREGPGNVLTF.

The chain's CDR3 is CASSSGQGSNIQYF. V usage is TRBV12-3 or TRBV12-4 and J usage is TRBJ2-4; TCRdb picks TRBD1, but there is no DNA to check that call. The CDR3 runs 14 residues.

The V call is TRBV28, the J call TRBJ1-1. CDR1 is MDHEN, CDR2 SYDVKM, per germline. The CDR3 has 12 residues. The CDR3 here is CASSLWDTEAFF.

The genes are TRBV5-1 and TRBJ2-2; TCRdb's D call, TRBD1, is unchecked because there is no DNA. CDR1 is SGHRS, CDR2 YFSETQ, per germline. The CDR3 spans 16 residues. The chain's CDR3 is CASSSRNRVDTGELFF. The full variable domain, rest sourced from reference TRBV5-1 and TRBJ2-2, is KAGVTQTPRYLIKTRGQQVTLSCSPISGHRSVSWYQQTPGQGLQFLFEYFSETQRNKGNFPGRFSGRQFSNSRSEMNVSTLELGDSALYLCASSSRNRVDTGELFFGEGSRLTVL.

The J gene is TRBJ2-5, the V gene TRBV20-1; TCRdb proposes TRBD1, but this gene call is untestable without DNA. CDR3 length equals 13 residues. CDR1 is DFQATT and CDR2 is SNEGSKA in the germline V gene (reference sequence). CDR3 loop: CSAGGFTQETQYF.

J is TRBJ2-7 and V is TRBV29-1; TCRdb selects TRBD2, and the lack of DNA leaves this call unchecked. CDR1 is SQVTM, CDR2 ANQGSEA, per germline. The CDR3 runs 16 residues. CDR3: CSVLELWWDPEGEQYF.

This chain connects TRBV4-1 to TRBJ2-2; TCRdb reports TRBD1, a call that lacks DNA to check it against. CDR1 and CDR2 (germline): MGHRA, YSYEKL. The CDR3 contains 16 residues. CDR3 amino acids: CASSQANTGVPGELFF.

This chain uses TRBV19 with TRBJ2-6; TCRdb selects TRBD1, and the lack of DNA leaves this call unchecked. The CDR3 length is 18 residues. Germline-derived CDR1 and CDR2 are LNHDA and SQIVND (reference sequence). The CDR3 spells CASSNPTGASSGANVLTF.

V is TRBV20-1 and J is TRBJ2-5; absent DNA, TCRdb's TRBD2 call cannot be checked. The V gene's germline CDR1 is DFQATT and CDR2 SNEGSKA (reference sequence). The CDR3 sequence is 12 residues long. Here the CDR3 reads CSASLVQETQYF.

The rearrangement joins TRBV10-3 to TRBJ2-3; with no DNA, the TCRdb D assignment of TRBD2 cannot be verified. The germline CDR1 and CDR2 sequences are ENHRY and SYGVKD. The CDR3 length is 14 residues. CDR3 residues: CAISSGSGTDTQYF.

This chain uses TRBV12-3 or TRBV12-4 with TRBJ2-1; TCRdb's D call of TRBD1 is untestable without DNA. The CDR3 extends over 16 amino acids. The CDR3 reads CASSSRDRFSYNEQFF.

J is TRBJ2-4 and V is TRBV30. Per the germline V gene, CDR1 is GTSNPN and CDR2 is SVGIG (reference sequence). This CDR3 is 14 amino acids long. The CDR3 here is CAWDRLRAKNIQYF. Complete variable domain (other parts from reference TRBV30 and TRBJ2-4): SQTIHQWPATLVQPVGSPLSLECTVEGTSNPNLYWYRQAAGRGLQLLFYSVGIGQISSEVPQNLSASRPQDRQFILSSKKLLLSDSGFYLCAWDRLRAKNIQYFGAGTRLSVL.

The chain is built from TRBV7-8 and TRBJ1-5; TCRdb selects TRBD1, and the lack of DNA leaves this call unchecked. Germline V gene lookup returns CDR1 SGHVS and CDR2 FQNEAQ. CDR3 length: 15 residues. The CDR3: CASSSQGTSNQPQHF.

The chain carries TRBV12-3 or TRBV12-4 and TRBJ2-3; the TCRdb D gene call, TRBD1, has no DNA to confirm it. CDR3 length: 15 amino acids. The CDR3 here is CASSLRTGVTDTQYF.